This T cell receptor beta chain was retrieved from a study of cytomegalovirus exposure and HLA in healthy donors. Vbeta (60) and Jbeta (13) primers were used in the PCR. Repertoires were generated with immunoSEQ multiplex PCR, while TCRdb's copy carries only in-frame clones and drops some. The table shows tens of thousands of clones, with 67% occurring only once. The clonotype was recovered from a woman between 50 and 59 years old in good health and CMV-seropositive. Material: PBMCs.

The CDR3 DNA reads TGTGCCAGCAGGAACCGGGGGGTCGAGAACACTGAAGCTTTCTTT. Encoded protein: CASRNRGVENTEAFF. The chain carries TRBV2 and TRBJ1-1, with D perhaps TRBD1 (5 bases). This CDR3 is 15 amino acids long. Trimming cost V 6 bases and J 1 base, with 15 bases left between them. CDR1 and CDR2 (germline): SNHLY, FYNNEI.